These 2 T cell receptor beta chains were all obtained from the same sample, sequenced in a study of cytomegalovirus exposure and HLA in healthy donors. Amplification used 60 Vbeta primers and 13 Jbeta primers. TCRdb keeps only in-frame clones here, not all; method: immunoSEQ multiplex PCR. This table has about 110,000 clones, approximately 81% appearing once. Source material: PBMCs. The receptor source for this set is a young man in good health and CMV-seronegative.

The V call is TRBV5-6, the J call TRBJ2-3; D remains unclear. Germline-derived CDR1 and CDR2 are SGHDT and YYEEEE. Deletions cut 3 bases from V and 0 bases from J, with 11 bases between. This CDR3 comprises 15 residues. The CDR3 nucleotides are TGTGCCAGCAGCTCCTGGGCTCTCAGCACAGATACGCAGTATTTT. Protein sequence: CASSSWALSTDTQYF.

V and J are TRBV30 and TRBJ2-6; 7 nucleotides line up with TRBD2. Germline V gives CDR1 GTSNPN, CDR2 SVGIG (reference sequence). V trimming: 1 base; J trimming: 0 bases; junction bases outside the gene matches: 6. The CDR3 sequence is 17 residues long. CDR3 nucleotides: TGTGCCTGGAGTGCCCGGCGGACTAGCTCTGGGGCCAACGTCCTGACTTTC. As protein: CAWSARRTSSGANVLTF.